This TCR beta chain emerged from a study of T cell responses to AZD1222 COVID-19 vaccine. Here immunoSEQ multiplex PCR was the method, and the copy in TCRdb shows in-frame clones only, minus some. The sample contains 66,000 or so clones, 79% of which appear only once. Remarks on this clone: Its specificity is unknown.

Findings and limits, study-wide: With two AZD1222 doses given, Spike-specific TCR breadth and depth both rose. Only a handful of AZD1222 recipients, several in all, had baseline seropositivity.

The CDR3 is made up of 14 amino acids. Trimming pared 3 bases from V and 4 bases from J, leaving 10 bases between. Germline CDR1 is LGHDT and CDR2 is YNNKEL (reference sequence). This sample comprised peripheral blood, obtained on day 0 of MenACWY control vaccination. The source is an adult in good health. This chain links TRBV3-1 (or the pseudogene TRBV3-2) with TRBJ1-5, with a weak D call TRBD1 (5 bases). CDR3: CASSQRGGNQPQHF. CDR3 DNA sequence: TGTGCCAGCAGCCAGCGGGGCGGGAATCAGCCCCAGCATTTT.